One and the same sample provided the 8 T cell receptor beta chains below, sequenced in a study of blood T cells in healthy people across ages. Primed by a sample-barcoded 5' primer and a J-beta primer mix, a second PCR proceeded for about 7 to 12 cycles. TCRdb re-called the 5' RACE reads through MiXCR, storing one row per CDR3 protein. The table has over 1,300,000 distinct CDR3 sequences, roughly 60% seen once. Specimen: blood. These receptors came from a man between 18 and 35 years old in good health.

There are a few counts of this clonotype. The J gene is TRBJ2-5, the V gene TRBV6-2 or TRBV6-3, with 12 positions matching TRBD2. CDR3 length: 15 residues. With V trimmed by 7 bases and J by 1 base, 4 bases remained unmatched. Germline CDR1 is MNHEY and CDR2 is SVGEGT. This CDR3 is CASTLTSGGQETQYF. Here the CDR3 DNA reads TGTGCCAGCACCCTGACTAGCGGGGGCCAAGAGACCCAGTACTTC.

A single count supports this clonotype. The CDR3 sequence is CASSEVRGQLNEQYF. In nucleotides, the CDR3 is TGTGCCAGCTCCGAGGTGAGGGGGCAACTCAACGAGCAGTACTTC. The chain is built from TRBV18 and TRBJ2-7; 7 positions agree with TRBD1. In germline, CDR1 is KGHSH, CDR2 LQKENI. V gave up 6 bases and J gave up 5 bases; unmatched junction bases: 13. The CDR3 contains 15 residues.

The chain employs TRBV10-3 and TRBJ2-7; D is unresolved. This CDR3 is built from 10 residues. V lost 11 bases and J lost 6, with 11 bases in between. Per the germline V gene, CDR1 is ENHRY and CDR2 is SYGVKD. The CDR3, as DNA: TGTGCCGCCAATTTTCCCGAGCAGTACTTC. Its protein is CAANFPEQYF.

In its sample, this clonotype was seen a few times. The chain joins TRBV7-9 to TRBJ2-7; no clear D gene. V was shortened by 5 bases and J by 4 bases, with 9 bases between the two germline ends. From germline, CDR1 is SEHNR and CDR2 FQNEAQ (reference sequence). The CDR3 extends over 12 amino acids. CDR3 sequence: CASSRWAYEQYF. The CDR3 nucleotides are TGTGCCAGCAGCCGTTGGGCGTACGAGCAGTACTTC.

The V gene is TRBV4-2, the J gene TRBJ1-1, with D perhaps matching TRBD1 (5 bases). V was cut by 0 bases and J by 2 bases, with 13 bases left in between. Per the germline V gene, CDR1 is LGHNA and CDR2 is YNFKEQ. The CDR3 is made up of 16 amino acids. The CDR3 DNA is TGTGCCAGCAGCCAAGAAAGGCAGGGCTACAACACTGAAGCTTTCTTT. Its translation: CASSQERQGYNTEAFF.

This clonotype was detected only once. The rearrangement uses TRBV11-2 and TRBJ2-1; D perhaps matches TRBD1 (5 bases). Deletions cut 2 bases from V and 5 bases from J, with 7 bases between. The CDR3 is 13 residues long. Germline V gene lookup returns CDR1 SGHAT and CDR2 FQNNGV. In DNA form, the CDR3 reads TGTGCCAGCAGCTTATGGACACACAATGAGCAGTTCTTC. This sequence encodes CASSLWTHNEQFF.

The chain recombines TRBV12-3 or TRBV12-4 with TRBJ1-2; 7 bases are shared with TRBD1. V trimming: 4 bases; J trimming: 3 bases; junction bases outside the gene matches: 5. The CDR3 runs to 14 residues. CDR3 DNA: TGTGCCAGCAGTTCCGGGGGACAGTACTATGGCTACACCTTC. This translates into CASSSGGQYYGYTF.

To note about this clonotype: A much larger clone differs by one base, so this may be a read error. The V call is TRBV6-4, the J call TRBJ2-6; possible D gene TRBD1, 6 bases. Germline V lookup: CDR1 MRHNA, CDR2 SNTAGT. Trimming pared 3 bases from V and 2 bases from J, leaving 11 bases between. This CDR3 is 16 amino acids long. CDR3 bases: TGTGCCAGCAGTGATAGGGGGAGTACTGGGGCCAACGTCCTGACTTTC. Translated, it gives CASSDRGSTGANVLTF.